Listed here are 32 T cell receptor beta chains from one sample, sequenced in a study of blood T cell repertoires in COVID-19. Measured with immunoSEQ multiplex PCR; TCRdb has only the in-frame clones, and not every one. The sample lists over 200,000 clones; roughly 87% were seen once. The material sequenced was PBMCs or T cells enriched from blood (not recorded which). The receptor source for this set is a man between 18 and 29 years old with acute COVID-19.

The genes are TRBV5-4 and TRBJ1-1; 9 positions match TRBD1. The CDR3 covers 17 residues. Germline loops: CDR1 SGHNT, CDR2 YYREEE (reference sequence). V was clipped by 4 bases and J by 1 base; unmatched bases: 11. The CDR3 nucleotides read TGTGCCAGCAGCCCGGGGGGGGACAGGGCGCAGAACACTGAAGCTTTCTTT. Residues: CASSPGGDRAQNTEAFF.

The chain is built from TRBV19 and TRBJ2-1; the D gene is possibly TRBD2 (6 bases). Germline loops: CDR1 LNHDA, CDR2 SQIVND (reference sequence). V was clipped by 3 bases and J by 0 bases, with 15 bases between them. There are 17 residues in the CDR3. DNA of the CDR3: TGTGCCAGTAGTATGTGGGGGGTGGGAAGCTCCTACAATGAGCAGTTCTTC. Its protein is CASSMWGVGSSYNEQFF.

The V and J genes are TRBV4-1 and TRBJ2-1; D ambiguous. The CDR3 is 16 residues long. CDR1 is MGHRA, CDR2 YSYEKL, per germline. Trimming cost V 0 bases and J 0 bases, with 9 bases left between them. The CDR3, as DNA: TGCGCCAGCAGCCAAGATTACCTACCCTCCTACAATGAGCAGTTCTTC. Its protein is CASSQDYLPSYNEQFF.

The CDR3 loop reads CASSPPGKTGELFF. CDR3 nucleotides: TGTGCCAGCAGCCCTCCAGGGAAGACCGGGGAGCTGTTTTTT. V gene TRBV7-9 combines with J gene TRBJ2-2, with TRBD1 as a possible D gene (5 bases). The CDR3 covers 14 residues. The germline V gene encodes CDR1 SEHNR and CDR2 FQNEAQ (reference sequence). Trimming pared 5 bases from V and 5 bases from J, leaving 12 bases between.

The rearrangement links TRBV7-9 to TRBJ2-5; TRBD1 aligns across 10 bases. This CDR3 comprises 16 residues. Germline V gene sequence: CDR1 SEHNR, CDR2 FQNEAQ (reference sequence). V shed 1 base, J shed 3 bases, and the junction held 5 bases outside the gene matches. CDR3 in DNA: TGTGCCAGCAGCTTAGACCAGGACAGGGGGAAAGAGACCCAGTACTTC. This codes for CASSLDQDRGKETQYF.

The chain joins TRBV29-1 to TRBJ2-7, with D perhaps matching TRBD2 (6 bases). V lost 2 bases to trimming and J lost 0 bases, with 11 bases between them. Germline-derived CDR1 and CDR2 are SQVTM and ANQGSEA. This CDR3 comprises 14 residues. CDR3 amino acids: CSVEYDGSSYEQYF. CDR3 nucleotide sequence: TGCAGCGTTGAATATGACGGGAGCTCCTACGAGCAGTACTTC.

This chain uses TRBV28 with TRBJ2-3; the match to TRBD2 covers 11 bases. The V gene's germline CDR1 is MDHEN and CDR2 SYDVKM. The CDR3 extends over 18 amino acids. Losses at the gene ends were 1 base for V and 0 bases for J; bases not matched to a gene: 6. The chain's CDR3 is CASSLSGLADFSTDTQYF. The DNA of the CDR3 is TGTGCCAGCAGTTTATCGGGACTAGCGGATTTTAGCACAGATACGCAGTATTTT.

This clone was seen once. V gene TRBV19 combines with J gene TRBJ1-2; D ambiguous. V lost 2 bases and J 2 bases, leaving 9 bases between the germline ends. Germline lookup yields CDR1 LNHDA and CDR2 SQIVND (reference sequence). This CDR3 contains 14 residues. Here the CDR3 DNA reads TGTGCCAGTAGTATATCCTCCGGGAACTATGGCTACACCTTC. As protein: CASSISSGNYGYTF. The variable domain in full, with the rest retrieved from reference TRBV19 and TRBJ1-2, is DGGITQSPKYLFRKEGQNVTLSCEQNLNHDAMYWYRQDPGQGLRLIYYSQIVNDFQKGDIAEGYSVSREKKESFPLTVTSAQKNPTAFYLCASSISSGNYGYTFGSGTRLTVV.

CDR3 residues: CASSNRDFAEAFF. Written as DNA, the CDR3 is TGTGCCAGCAGTAACAGGGATTTCGCTGAAGCTTTCTTT. The chain combines TRBV12-3 or TRBV12-4 with TRBJ1-1, with D tentatively TRBD1 (6 bases). The CDR3 is 13 residues long. Between the trimmed V and J ends, which lost 5 bases and 6 bases, there was a span of 13 bases.

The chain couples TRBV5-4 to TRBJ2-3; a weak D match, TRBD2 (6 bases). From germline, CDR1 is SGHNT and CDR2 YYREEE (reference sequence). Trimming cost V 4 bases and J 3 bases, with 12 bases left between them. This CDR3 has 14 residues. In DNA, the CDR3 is TGTGCCAGCAGCCCCGGAGGGCCAACAGATACGCAGTATTTT. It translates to CASSPGGPTDTQYF.

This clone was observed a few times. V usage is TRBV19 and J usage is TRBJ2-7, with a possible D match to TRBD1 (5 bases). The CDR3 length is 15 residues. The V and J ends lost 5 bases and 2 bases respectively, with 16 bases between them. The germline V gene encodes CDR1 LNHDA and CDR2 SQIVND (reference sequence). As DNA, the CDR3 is TGTGCCAGTAGTGACTTGACAGCGCTAGCCTACGAGCAGTACTTC. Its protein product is CASSDLTALAYEQYF.

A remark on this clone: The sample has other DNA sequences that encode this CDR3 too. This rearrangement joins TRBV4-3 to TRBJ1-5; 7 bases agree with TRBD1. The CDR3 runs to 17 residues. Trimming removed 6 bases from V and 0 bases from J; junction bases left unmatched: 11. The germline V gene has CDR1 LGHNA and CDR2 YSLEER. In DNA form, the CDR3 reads TGCGCCAGCAGTCAACCCACCGGGACAGATAGCAATCAGCCCCAGCATTTT. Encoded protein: CASSQPTGTDSNQPQHF.

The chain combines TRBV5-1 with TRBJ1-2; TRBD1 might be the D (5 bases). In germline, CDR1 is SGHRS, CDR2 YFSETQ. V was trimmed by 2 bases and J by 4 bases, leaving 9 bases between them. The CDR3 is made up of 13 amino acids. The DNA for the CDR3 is TGCGCCAGCAGCTTTGGGGGGACCTATGGCTACACCTTC. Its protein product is CASSFGGTYGYTF.

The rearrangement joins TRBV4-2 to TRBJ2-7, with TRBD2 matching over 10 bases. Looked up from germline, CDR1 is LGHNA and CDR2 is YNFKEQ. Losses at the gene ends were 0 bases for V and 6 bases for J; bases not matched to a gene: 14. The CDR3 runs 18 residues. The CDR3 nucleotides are TGTGCCAGCAGCCAAGAGGAGCAGGGACTAGCGTCTTTTTCCGAGCAGTACTTC. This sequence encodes CASSQEEQGLASFSEQYF.

This CDR3 reads CASGGLSLEQYF. Here the CDR3 DNA reads TGTGCCAGCGGGGGGTTGTCCCTCGAGCAGTACTTC. The chain uses TRBV11-2 and TRBJ2-7, with a weak D call TRBD2 (6 bases). The CDR3 totals 12 residues. CDR1 and CDR2 (germline): SGHAT, FQNNGV. The ends were cut back, 8 bases at V and 6 bases at J, with 14 bases in the middle.

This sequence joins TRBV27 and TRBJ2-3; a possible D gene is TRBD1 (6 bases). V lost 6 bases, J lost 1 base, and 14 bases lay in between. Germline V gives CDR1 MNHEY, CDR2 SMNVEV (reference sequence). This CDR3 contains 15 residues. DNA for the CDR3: TGTGCCAGCAGCACAACCGGGACACGCACAGATACGCAGTATTTT. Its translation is CASSTTGTRTDTQYF.

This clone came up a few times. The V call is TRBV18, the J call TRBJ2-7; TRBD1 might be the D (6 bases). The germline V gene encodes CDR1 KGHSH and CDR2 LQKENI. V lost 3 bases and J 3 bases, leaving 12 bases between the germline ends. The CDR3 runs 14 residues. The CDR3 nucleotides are TGTGCCAGCTCACCCCGGGACACAAGCTACGAGCAGTACTTC. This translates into CASSPRDTSYEQYF.

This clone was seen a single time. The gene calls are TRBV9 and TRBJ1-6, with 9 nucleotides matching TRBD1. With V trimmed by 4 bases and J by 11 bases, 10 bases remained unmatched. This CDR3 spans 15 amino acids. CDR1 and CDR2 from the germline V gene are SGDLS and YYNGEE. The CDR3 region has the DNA TGTGCCAGCAGCCCCGGACAGGGGACAGGCCCACCCCTCCACTTT. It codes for CASSPGQGTGPPLHF.

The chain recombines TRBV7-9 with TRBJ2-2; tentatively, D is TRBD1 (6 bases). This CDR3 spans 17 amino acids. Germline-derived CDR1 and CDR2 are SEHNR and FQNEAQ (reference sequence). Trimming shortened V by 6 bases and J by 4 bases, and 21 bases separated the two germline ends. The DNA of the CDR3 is TGTGCCAGCAGAACCAGGGGTACGGCCCTTGGCACCGGGGAGCTGTTTTTT. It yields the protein CASRTRGTALGTGELFF.

In nucleotides, the CDR3 is TGTGCCAGCAGTTACGGGACAGGGGGTGAGCAGTACTTC. This gives the protein CASSYGTGGEQYF. V gene TRBV6-5 combines with J gene TRBJ2-7, with 11 bases that match TRBD1. Germline-derived CDR1 and CDR2 are MNHEY and SVGAGI. Unmatched junction bases numbered 1, after V lost 2 bases and J lost 7 bases. The CDR3 runs 13 residues.

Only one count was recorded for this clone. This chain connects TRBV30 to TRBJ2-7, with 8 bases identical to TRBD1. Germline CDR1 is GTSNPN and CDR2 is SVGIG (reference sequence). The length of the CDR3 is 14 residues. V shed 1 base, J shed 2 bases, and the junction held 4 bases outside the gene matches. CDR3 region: CAWSEEDRAYEQYF. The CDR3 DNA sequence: TGTGCCTGGAGTGAAGAGGACAGGGCCTACGAGCAGTACTTC.

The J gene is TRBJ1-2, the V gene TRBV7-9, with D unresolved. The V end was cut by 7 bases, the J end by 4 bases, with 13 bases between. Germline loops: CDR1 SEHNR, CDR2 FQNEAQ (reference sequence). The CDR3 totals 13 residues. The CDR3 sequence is CASTKPQAYGYTF. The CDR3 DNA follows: TGTGCCAGCACCAAACCCCAGGCCTATGGCTACACCTTC.

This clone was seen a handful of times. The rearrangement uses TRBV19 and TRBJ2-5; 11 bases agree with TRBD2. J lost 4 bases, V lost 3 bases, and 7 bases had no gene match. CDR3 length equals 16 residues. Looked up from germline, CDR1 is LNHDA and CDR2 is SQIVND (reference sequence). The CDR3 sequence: CASSMSSGRASETQYF. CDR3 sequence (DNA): TGTGCCAGTAGTATGAGTAGCGGGAGGGCTTCAGAGACCCAGTACTTC.

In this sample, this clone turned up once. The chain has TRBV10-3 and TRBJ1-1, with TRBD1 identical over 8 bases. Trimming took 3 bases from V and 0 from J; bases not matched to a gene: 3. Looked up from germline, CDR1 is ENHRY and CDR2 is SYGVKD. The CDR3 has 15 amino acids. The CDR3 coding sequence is TGTGCCATCAGTGATAGGACAGGGATGAACACTGAAGCTTTCTTT. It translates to CAISDRTGMNTEAFF.

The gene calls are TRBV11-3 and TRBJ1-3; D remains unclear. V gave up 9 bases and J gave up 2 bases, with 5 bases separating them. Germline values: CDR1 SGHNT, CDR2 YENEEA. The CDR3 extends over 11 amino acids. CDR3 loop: CASSAGNTIYF. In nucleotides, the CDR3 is TGTGCCAGTTCCGCTGGAAACACCATATATTTT.

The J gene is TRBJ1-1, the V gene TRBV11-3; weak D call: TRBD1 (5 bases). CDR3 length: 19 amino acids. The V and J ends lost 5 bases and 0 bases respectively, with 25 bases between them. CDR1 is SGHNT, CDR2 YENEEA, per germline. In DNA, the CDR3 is TGTGCCAGCAGCACAACCGGCGGGGGGTTATGGGGCATGAACACTGAAGCTTTCTTT. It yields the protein CASSTTGGGLWGMNTEAFF.

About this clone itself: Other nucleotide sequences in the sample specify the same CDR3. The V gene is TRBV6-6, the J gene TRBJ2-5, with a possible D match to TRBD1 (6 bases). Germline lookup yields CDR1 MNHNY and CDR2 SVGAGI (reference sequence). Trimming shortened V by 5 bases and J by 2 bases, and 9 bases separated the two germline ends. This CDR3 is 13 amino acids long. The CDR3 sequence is CASSPGQQETQYF. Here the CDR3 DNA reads TGTGCCAGCAGTCCGGGACAACAAGAGACCCAGTACTTC.

CDR3 in DNA: TGTGCCAGCAGTTTTACAGGTGTCACTGAAGCTTTCTTT. This codes for CASSFTGVTEAFF. The V call is TRBV9, the J call TRBJ1-1; possibly TRBD1 for D (5 bases). The germline gives CDR1 SGDLS, CDR2 YYNGEE. CDR3 length equals 13 residues. Trimming cost V 5 bases and J 4 bases, with 12 bases left between them. Combining the CDR3 with reference TRBV9 and TRBJ1-1 gives the whole variable domain DSGVTQTPKHLITATGQRVTLRCSPRSGDLSVYWYQQSLDQGLQFLIQYYNGEERAKGNILERFSAQQFPDLHSELNLSSLELGDSALYFCASSFTGVTEAFFGQGTRLTVV.

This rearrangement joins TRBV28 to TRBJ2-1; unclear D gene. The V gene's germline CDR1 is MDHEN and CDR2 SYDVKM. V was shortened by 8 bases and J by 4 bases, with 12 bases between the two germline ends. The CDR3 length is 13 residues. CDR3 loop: CASLIPGYNEQFF. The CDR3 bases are TGTGCCAGCCTTATACCGGGTTACAATGAGCAGTTCTTC.

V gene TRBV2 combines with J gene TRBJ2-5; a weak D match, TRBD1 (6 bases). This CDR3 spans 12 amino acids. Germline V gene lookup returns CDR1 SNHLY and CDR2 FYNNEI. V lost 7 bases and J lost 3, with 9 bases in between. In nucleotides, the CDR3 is TGTGCCAGCAAAAACAGGGAAGAGACCCAGTACTTC. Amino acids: CASKNREETQYF.

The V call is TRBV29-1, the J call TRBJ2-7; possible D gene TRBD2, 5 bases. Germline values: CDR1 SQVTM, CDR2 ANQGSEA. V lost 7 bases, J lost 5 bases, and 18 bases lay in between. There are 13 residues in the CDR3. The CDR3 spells CSAGRGPVDEQYF. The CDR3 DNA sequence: TGCAGCGCCGGCCGGGGTCCTGTGGACGAGCAGTACTTC.

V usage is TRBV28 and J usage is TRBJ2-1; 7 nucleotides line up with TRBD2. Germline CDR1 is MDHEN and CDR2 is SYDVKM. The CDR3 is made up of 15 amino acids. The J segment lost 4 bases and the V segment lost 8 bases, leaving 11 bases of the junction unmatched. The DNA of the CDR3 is TGTGCCAGCGCCTACCCCTTGGGAGGGTACAATGAGCAGTTCTTC. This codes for CASAYPLGGYNEQFF. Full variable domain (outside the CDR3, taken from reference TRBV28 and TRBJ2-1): DVKVTQSSRYLVKRTGEKVFLECVQDMDHENMFWYRQDPGLGLRLIYFSYDVKMKEKGDIPEGYSVSREKKERFSLILESASTNQTSMYLCASAYPLGGYNEQFFGPGTRLTVL.